Below are 25 T cell receptor beta chains sequenced from a single sample in a study of Ad26.COV2.S vaccination and SARS-CoV-2 variants. Profiled with immunoSEQ multiplex PCR; TCRdb holds only in-frame clones, not every one. The table includes fewer than 150,000 clones, roughly 89% detected once. The sequencing here drew on peripheral blood, taken after recovery from COVID-19. The receptors derive from a human donor who had recovered from COVID-19.

The chain uses TRBV18 and TRBJ1-2, with D unclear. CDR1 and CDR2 (germline): KGHSH, LQKENI. The CDR3 loop spans 15 amino acids. V was cut by 3 bases and J by 1 base, with 12 bases left in between. This chain's CDR3 is CASSPGKGDNYGYTF. The DNA of the CDR3 is TGTGCCAGCTCACCCGGTAAGGGTGATAACTATGGCTACACCTTC.

The genes are TRBV4-3 and TRBJ2-2, with 10 positions matching TRBD1. CDR1 is LGHNA, CDR2 YSLEER, per germline. This CDR3 is built from 16 residues. Germline trimming cut 1 base from V and 5 bases from J; bases unmatched to any gene: 4. The CDR3 nucleotides are TGCGCCAGCAGCCAAGGGGACAGGGGTCGGACCGGGGAGCTGTTTTTT. Protein: CASSQGDRGRTGELFF.

The genes are TRBV30 and TRBJ2-3, with 10 bases identical to TRBD1. In germline, CDR1 is GTSNPN, CDR2 SVGIG (reference sequence). The trim removed 0 bases at V and 6 bases at J, leaving 0 bases unmatched. The CDR3 contains 13 residues. The DNA for the CDR3 is TGTGCCTGGAGTGTGACAGGGGGCGATACGCAGTATTTT. As protein: CAWSVTGGDTQYF.

The J gene is TRBJ2-5, the V gene TRBV13, with D maybe TRBD2 (6 bases). This CDR3 has 18 residues. The germline V gene encodes CDR1 PRHDT and CDR2 FYEKMQ (reference sequence). Trimming stripped 0 bases from V and 3 bases from J, with 20 bases between. The CDR3 here is CASSLGRLKAGTKETQYF. The CDR3 bases are TGTGCCAGCAGCTTAGGCCGACTAAAGGCGGGGACGAAAGAGACCCAGTACTTC.

This sequence joins TRBV2 and TRBJ2-3, with D tentatively TRBD1 (5 bases). CDR1 and CDR2 from the germline V gene are SNHLY and FYNNEI. The CDR3 runs 14 residues. Trimming pared 6 bases from V and 0 bases from J, leaving 10 bases between. The CDR3 spells CASRGRQSTDTQYF. Written as DNA, the CDR3 is TGTGCCAGCAGGGGGCGCCAGAGCACAGATACGCAGTATTTT.

The J gene is TRBJ1-1, the V gene TRBV27, with D tentatively TRBD1 (5 bases). The CDR3 covers 16 residues. V gave up 5 bases and J gave up 2 bases, with 18 bases separating them. Per the germline V gene, CDR1 is MNHEY and CDR2 is SMNVEV (reference sequence). The CDR3 DNA reads TGTGCCAGCAGTCCAGTTGGACAAGGAGTTAACACTGAAGCTTTCTTT. It translates to CASSPVGQGVNTEAFF.

This chain links TRBV2 with TRBJ1-6; TRBD1 aligns across 10 bases. The CDR3 contains 15 residues. Germline CDR1 and CDR2: SNHLY and FYNNEI. V trimming: 6 bases; J trimming: 10 bases; junction bases outside the gene matches: 9. The chain's CDR3 is CASSVRDRGRSPLHF. The CDR3 DNA reads as TGTGCCAGCAGCGTCCGGGACAGGGGACGATCACCCCTCCACTTT.

This clone has only a few counts. This chain links TRBV7-2 with TRBJ1-6; 7 nucleotides line up with TRBD1. This CDR3 has 13 residues. V shed 2 bases, J shed 14 bases, and the junction held 6 bases outside the gene matches. The germline V gene encodes CDR1 SGHTA and CDR2 FQGNSA. The CDR3 here is CASSLSTGVTLHF. DNA of the CDR3: TGTGCCAGCAGCTTATCTACAGGGGTCACCCTCCACTTT.

The genes are TRBV29-1 and TRBJ2-1, with TRBD1 as a possible D gene (6 bases). There are 14 residues in the CDR3. Deletions cut 7 bases from V and 2 bases from J, with 15 bases between. Germline V gene lookup returns CDR1 SQVTM and CDR2 ANQGSEA. CDR3 sequence: CSAQTGTAYNEQFF. DNA of the CDR3: TGCAGCGCTCAAACAGGGACGGCCTACAATGAGCAGTTCTTC.

The rearrangement links TRBV11-2 to TRBJ2-7; unclear D gene. The length of the CDR3 is 11 residues. The V and J ends lost 5 bases and 3 bases respectively, with 5 bases between them. Germline V gene lookup returns CDR1 SGHAT and CDR2 FQNNGV. The CDR3 is CASSPGYEQYF. CDR3 sequence (DNA): TGTGCCAGCAGCCCGGGCTACGAGCAGTACTTC.

This clone was seen only once. This chain uses TRBV5-6 with TRBJ1-6; TRBD1 aligns across 11 bases. V trimming: 4 bases; J trimming: 5 bases; junction bases outside the gene matches: 5. This CDR3 comprises 16 residues. Germline V lookup: CDR1 SGHDT, CDR2 YYEEEE. CDR3 nucleotides: TGTGCCAGCAGCCGCGGGACAGGGGGACATAATTCACCCCTCCACTTT. This codes for CASSRGTGGHNSPLHF.

This chain joins TRBV20-1 and TRBJ2-2; either TRBD1 or TRBD2 may supply D (5 bases each). Germline CDR1 is DFQATT and CDR2 is SNEGSKA (reference sequence). There are 11 residues in the CDR3. The V gene lost 7 bases and the J gene lost 6 bases, with 9 bases spanning the gap. The CDR3 loop is CSGQGAGELFF. CDR3 in DNA: TGCAGTGGCCAGGGAGCCGGGGAGCTGTTTTTT.

The chain joins TRBV27 to TRBJ1-2; D perhaps matches TRBD1 (6 bases). The length of the CDR3 is 16 residues. Germline lookup yields CDR1 MNHEY and CDR2 SMNVEV (reference sequence). V was clipped by 6 bases and J by 5 bases, with 22 bases between them. CDR3 nucleotides: TGTGCCAGCAGCTCCCATAACACTGGGCAGGGGTATGGCTACACCTTC. This sequence encodes CASSSHNTGQGYGYTF.

The rearrangement links TRBV5-6 to TRBJ1-3; D uncertain. In germline, CDR1 is SGHDT, CDR2 YYEEEE. Trimming took off 1 base at V and 2 bases at J, with 7 bases between the two ends. The CDR3 has 14 amino acids. The chain's CDR3 is CASSLPGAGNTIYF. The CDR3 DNA reads as TGTGCCAGCAGCTTGCCGGGAGCTGGAAACACCATATATTTT.

The chain combines TRBV27 with TRBJ2-1; D call uncertain. Germline-derived CDR1 and CDR2 are MNHEY and SMNVEV (reference sequence). Trimming cost V 0 bases and J 9 bases, with 12 bases left between them. The CDR3 length is 14 residues. The CDR3 coding sequence is TGTGCCAGCAGTTTATCGTTAGGAAAGGCTGAGCAGTTCTTC. Encoded protein: CASSLSLGKAEQFF.

The rearrangement links TRBV7-9 to TRBJ2-1, with D uncertain. Between the trimmed V and J ends, which lost 3 bases and 15 bases, there was a span of 15 bases. This CDR3 has 12 amino acids. The germline CDR1 and CDR2 sequences are SEHNR and FQNEAQ (reference sequence). The CDR3 DNA sequence: TGTGCCAGCAGCTTCGACGGAACACTGGGGTTCTTC. Its translation: CASSFDGTLGFF.

The gene calls are TRBV18 and TRBJ1-3; D is possibly TRBD1 (5 bases). Germline values: CDR1 KGHSH, CDR2 LQKENI. The ends were cut back, 1 base at V and 0 bases at J, with 10 bases in the middle. CDR3 length: 16 amino acids. The chain's CDR3 is CASSPLRDPSGNTIYF. The CDR3 region has the DNA TGTGCCAGCTCACCACTAAGGGACCCCTCTGGAAACACCATATATTTT. The full variable domain, completed using reference TRBV18 and TRBJ1-3, is NAGVMQNPRHLVRRRGQEARLRCSPMKGHSHVYWYRQLPEEGLKFMVYLQKENIIDESGMPKERFSAEFPKEGPSILRIQQVVRGDSAAYFCASSPLRDPSGNTIYFGEGSWLTVV.

This clone occurred once. V usage is TRBV10-3 and J usage is TRBJ1-1, with D possibly TRBD1 on 5 matching bases. Germline loops: CDR1 ENHRY, CDR2 SYGVKD. CDR3 size: 15 residues. The ends were cut back, 1 base at V and 1 base at J, with 10 bases in the middle. The CDR3 spells CAISEFAGSNTEAFF. The CDR3 region has the DNA TGTGCCATCAGTGAGTTCGCAGGGTCGAACACTGAAGCTTTCTTT.

This CDR3 is CASSLWARGGTDTQYF. CDR3 nucleotides: TGTGCCAGCAGTTTATGGGCACGGGGGGGCACAGATACGCAGTATTTT. The chain couples TRBV27 to TRBJ2-3, with 7 bases matching TRBD2. Germline CDR1 and CDR2: MNHEY and SMNVEV (reference sequence). The CDR3 sequence is 16 residues long. With V trimmed by 1 base and J by 1 base, 5 bases remained unmatched.

In its sample, this clone was seen once. The chain combines TRBV7-2 with TRBJ1-4; TRBD1 might be the D (5 bases). This CDR3 contains 15 residues. CDR1 and CDR2 (germline): SGHTA, FQGNSA. The germline V and J ends were trimmed by 5 bases and 8 bases, with 18 bases remaining between them. In DNA form, the CDR3 reads TGTGCCAGCAGCCCCGCCCCCAGGGAAGAAGAAAAACTGTTTTTT. Translated: CASSPAPREEEKLFF.

As to this clone: Other nucleotide sequences in the sample specify the same CDR3. The rearrangement joins TRBV5-1 to TRBJ2-3, with D unclear. Trimming removed 2 bases from V and 5 bases from J, with 3 bases in between. The CDR3 contains 11 residues. In germline, CDR1 is SGHRS, CDR2 YFSETQ. The CDR3 DNA is TGCGCCAGCAGCTTAGAAGATACGCAGTATTTT. It specifies CASSLEDTQYF.

This clone came up once. The V call is TRBV7-9, the J call TRBJ2-5; D possibly corresponds to TRBD1 (5 bases). This CDR3 has 16 residues. Germline values: CDR1 SEHNR, CDR2 FQNEAQ (reference sequence). V lost 5 bases, J lost 7 bases, and 23 bases lay in between. DNA for the CDR3: TGTGCCAGCAGCCGGGCGAAATTTCAGGGATTCGGGACCCAGTACTTC. Residues: CASSRAKFQGFGTQYF.

The chain links TRBV11-2 to TRBJ2-3; possibly TRBD1 for D (6 bases). Germline CDR1 SGHAT, CDR2 FQNNGV. The V and J ends lost 7 bases and 1 base respectively, with 15 bases between them. There are 15 residues in the CDR3. CDR3 sequence reads: CASTVRDTRTDTQYF. The CDR3 DNA is TGTGCCAGCACCGTACGGGACACCCGCACAGATACGCAGTATTTT.

This chain uses TRBV7-8 with TRBJ2-1; D gene unclear. CDR1 is SGHVS and CDR2 is FQNEAQ in the germline V gene. This CDR3 has 18 amino acids. V dropped 2 bases and J dropped 0 bases, with 17 bases sitting between them. Here the CDR3 reads CASSLNLVEGSSYNEQFF. The CDR3 coding sequence is TGTGCCAGCAGCTTAAATTTGGTGGAAGGAAGCTCCTACAATGAGCAGTTCTTC. Full variable domain (missing parts from reference TRBV7-8 and TRBJ2-1): GAGVSQSPRYKVAKRGQDVALRCDPISGHVSLFWYQQALGQGPEFLTYFQNEAQLDKSGLPSDRFFAERPEGSVSTLKIQRTQQEDSAVYLCASSLNLVEGSSYNEQFFGPGTRLTVL.

This clone was observed a handful of times. The chain is built from TRBV4-3 and TRBJ1-1; D is unresolved. The CDR3 covers 16 residues. CDR1 is LGHNA and CDR2 is YSLEER in the germline V gene. Between the trimmed V and J ends, which lost 0 bases and 4 bases, there was a span of 15 bases. The CDR3 DNA reads as TGCGCCAGCAGCCAAGATTTATCGGGTATGGGCACTGAAGCTTTCTTT. Translated, it gives CASSQDLSGMGTEAFF.